The 29 T cell receptor beta chains below all came from one sample that was sequenced in a study of Graves' ophthalmopathy and Graves' hyperthyroidism. Researchers took RNA transcripts and amplified TCR beta CDR3 regions from them. The first-round RT-PCR employed HTBI primers together with the Qiagen OneStep RT-PCR kit. A multiplex PCR was then performed as the second round. TCRdb reprocessed the multiplex PCR reads via MiXCR and lists one record per CDR3 protein. Of 500,000 to 600,000 distinct CDR3 sequences listed, roughly 39% are singletons. The sequencing sample was made of peripheral blood or thyroid tissue (not recorded which). These receptors were obtained from an adult man with Graves' hyperthyroidism.

This clonotype has just one count. This could be a read error, since a much larger clone is one nucleotide away. The chain carries TRBV2 and TRBJ1-2, with D perhaps TRBD1 (5 bases). The CDR3 consists of 13 residues. V lost 4 bases and J 6 bases, leaving 12 bases between the germline ends. CDR1 is SNHLY, CDR2 FYNNEI, per germline. The CDR3 is CASSGGIFHGYTF. DNA for the CDR3: TGTGCCAGCAGTGGGGGCATCTTCCATGGCTACACCTTC.

This chain uses TRBV28 with TRBJ2-7; 7 nucleotides agree with TRBD2. The CDR3 length is 13 residues. Germline V lookup: CDR1 MDHEN, CDR2 SYDVKM. V was pared by 8 bases and J by 4 bases, with 8 bases of the junction left unmatched. The chain's CDR3 is CASVERGRYEQYF. CDR3 in DNA: TGTGCCAGCGTTGAGCGGGGAAGGTACGAGCAGTACTTC. The full variable domain, its missing parts supplied by reference TRBV28 and TRBJ2-7, is DVKVTQSSRYLVKRTGEKVFLECVQDMDHENMFWYRQDPGLGLRLIYFSYDVKMKEKGDIPEGYSVSREKKERFSLILESASTNQTSMYLCASVERGRYEQYFGPGTRLTVT.

This chain uses TRBV4-1 with TRBJ2-5, with a possible D match to TRBD2 (7 bases). The length of the CDR3 is 17 residues. V was shortened by 1 base and J by 5 bases, with 20 bases between the two germline ends. The germline V gene has CDR1 MGHRA and CDR2 YSYEKL. CDR3 in amino acids: CASSQVPPGEGRETQYF. The CDR3 nucleotides read TGCGCCAGCAGCCAAGTTCCCCCAGGGGAGGGGAGGGAGACCCAGTACTTC.

This clonotype has a count of ten or more. This chain connects TRBV7-2 to TRBJ1-1, with TRBD1 as a possible D gene (5 bases). Germline CDR1 and CDR2: SGHTA and FQGNSA. This CDR3 is 14 amino acids long. Trimming removed 5 bases at V and 1 base at J, with 11 bases between. The DNA for the CDR3 is TGTGCCAGCAGCCCATGGGACCAGAACACTGAAGCTTTCTTT. Amino acids: CASSPWDQNTEAFF.

The CDR3 DNA reads TGCAGCGCCAGTAGCGGGATTGATTACGAGCAGTACTTC. Its translation is CSASSGIDYEQYF. The chain combines TRBV29-1 with TRBJ2-7; TRBD2 matches at 8 bases. J was trimmed by 4 bases and V by 7 bases; bases with no gene match: 9. This CDR3 is 13 amino acids long. The germline V gene has CDR1 SQVTM and CDR2 ANQGSEA.

The J gene is TRBJ2-2, the V gene TRBV7-9, with D possibly TRBD1 on 6 matching bases. Germline CDR1 is SEHNR and CDR2 is FQNEAQ (reference sequence). The CDR3 has 15 amino acids. Trimming took 5 bases from V and 4 from J, leaving 14 bases between them. CDR3 nucleotides: TGTGCCAGCAGCCAGACAGGTTCCGGCACCGGGGAGCTGTTTTTT. Protein product: CASSQTGSGTGELFF.

The J gene is TRBJ2-5, the V gene TRBV29-1, with 8 bases that match TRBD1. The CDR3 runs 12 residues. V dropped 4 bases and J dropped 5; count of bases not matched to a gene: 3. In germline, CDR1 is SQVTM, CDR2 ANQGSEA. As DNA, the CDR3 is TGCAGCGTTGCAGGGGGCCTGGAGACCCAGTACTTC. It yields the protein CSVAGGLETQYF.

The V gene is TRBV28, the J gene TRBJ1-6; D call uncertain. The ends were cut back, 1 base at V and 3 bases at J, with 16 bases in the middle. This CDR3 region has 18 residues. The germline gives CDR1 MDHEN, CDR2 SYDVKM. The chain's CDR3 is CASSLSVTALIYNSPLHF. Written as DNA, the CDR3 is TGTGCCAGCAGTTTATCGGTGACCGCGCTGATCTATAATTCACCCCTCCACTTT.

This chain links TRBV7-9 with TRBJ2-7; weak D call: TRBD1 (5 bases). Trimming pared 3 bases from V and 3 bases from J, leaving 15 bases between. Germline V gives CDR1 SEHNR, CDR2 FQNEAQ (reference sequence). The CDR3 sequence is 15 residues long. This chain's CDR3 is CASSLESYRNYEQYF. The CDR3 DNA reads as TGTGCCAGCAGCTTGGAATCTTACAGGAACTACGAGCAGTACTTC.

Many counts were recorded for this clonotype. This sequence joins TRBV6-1 and TRBJ1-5; D is unresolved. The CDR3 totals 14 residues. Germline-derived CDR1 and CDR2 are MNHNS and SASEGT. Trimming took 5 bases from V and 2 from J, leaving 10 bases between them. In DNA, the CDR3 is TGTGCCAGCAGTCTGGAGAGACGCAATCAGCCCCAGCATTTT. Its translation: CASSLERRNQPQHF.

This clonotype was picked up many times. The chain uses TRBV19 and TRBJ1-1; unclear D gene. Trimming left V 7 bases short and J 4 bases short, with 7 bases between. The germline V gene encodes CDR1 LNHDA and CDR2 SQIVND (reference sequence). This CDR3 has 11 residues. The CDR3 region is CASMDATEAFF. The CDR3, as DNA: TGTGCCAGTATGGATGCCACTGAAGCTTTCTTT.

This clonotype was counted ten times or more. This rearrangement joins TRBV11-2 to TRBJ1-2, with D possibly being TRBD1 (5 bases). Deletions cut 5 bases from V and 4 bases from J, with 20 bases between. CDR1 and CDR2 (germline): SGHAT, FQNNGV. The CDR3 consists of 16 residues. CDR3 in amino acids: CASSMSGTAGLYGYTF. The CDR3 DNA sequence: TGTGCCAGCAGCATGAGTGGGACCGCGGGCCTCTATGGCTACACCTTC.

This clonotype came up a few times. The V gene is TRBV11-1, the J gene TRBJ2-7; TRBD2 might be the D (5 bases). The CDR3 sequence is 13 residues long. From germline, CDR1 is SGHAT and CDR2 FQDESV (reference sequence). The V and J ends lost 5 bases and 7 bases respectively, with 15 bases between them. CDR3 in DNA: TGTGCCAGCAGCCTTGGACTCGATGGGGAGCAGTACTTC. It yields the protein CASSLGLDGEQYF. The variable domain in full, completed from reference TRBV11-1 and TRBJ2-7, reads EAEVAQSPRYKITEKSQAVAFWCDPISGHATLYWYRQILGQGPELLVQFQDESVVDDSQLPKDRFSAERLKGVDSTLKIQPAELGDSAMYLCASSLGLDGEQYFGPGTRLTVT.

This clonotype was picked up a small number of times. The rearrangement links TRBV6-5 to TRBJ1-4; perhaps TRBD1 as D (6 bases). V was shortened by 5 bases and J by 0 bases, with 7 bases between the two germline ends. This CDR3 is built from 14 residues. The germline V gene has CDR1 MNHEY and CDR2 SVGAGI. The CDR3 protein is CASSRTATNEKLFF. The CDR3, as DNA: TGTGCCAGCAGTCGGACAGCAACTAATGAAAAACTGTTTTTT.

This clonotype came up many times. The CDR3 DNA follows: TGCAGCGTTCCCCTGACAGGGGACTATGGCTACACCTTC. Translated, it gives CSVPLTGDYGYTF. The gene calls are TRBV29-1 and TRBJ1-2; the match to TRBD1 covers 8 bases. V was clipped by 5 bases and J by 3 bases; unmatched bases: 5. This CDR3 spans 13 amino acids. Germline lookup yields CDR1 SQVTM and CDR2 ANQGSEA.

This chain joins TRBV6-5 and TRBJ1-1, with D possibly being TRBD1 (6 bases). There are 13 residues in the CDR3. From germline, CDR1 is MNHEY and CDR2 SVGAGI. The germline V and J ends were trimmed by 5 bases and 6 bases, with 13 bases remaining between them. The chain's CDR3 is CASSPPGGSEAFF. The CDR3 nucleotides are TGTGCCAGCAGTCCCCCCGGGGGCTCTGAAGCTTTCTTT.

In its sample, this clonotype was seen once. This rearrangement joins TRBV7-8 to TRBJ1-6; 11 bases align to TRBD1. Germline assignment: CDR1 SGHVS and CDR2 FQNEAQ. The trim removed 11 bases at V and 6 bases at J, leaving 0 bases unmatched. The length of the CDR3 is 12 residues. The DNA of the CDR3 is TGTGCCGGGACAGGGGGTAATTCACCCCTCCACTTT. This gives the protein CAGTGGNSPLHF.

This clonotype was seen many times. The chain recombines TRBV24-1 with TRBJ1-2, with TRBD1 matching over 10 bases. The CDR3 totals 15 residues. The germline V gene encodes CDR1 KGHDR and CDR2 SFDVKD. V trimming: 7 bases; J trimming: 3 bases; junction bases outside the gene matches: 7. The CDR3 DNA reads as TGTGCCACCAGACCGACAGGGGGCGACGACTATGGCTACACCTTC. Encoded protein: CATRPTGGDDYGYTF.

The table lists this clonotype with a few counts. This chain connects TRBV9 to TRBJ1-4; 9 bases agree with TRBD1. Germline V gives CDR1 SGDLS, CDR2 YYNGEE. V shed 7 bases, J shed 7 bases, and the junction held 14 bases outside the gene matches. CDR3 length equals 16 residues. The CDR3 DNA reads as TGTGCCAGCTTACGGGACAGGGCCGGCGGTGGTGAAAAACTGTTTTTT. Encoded protein: CASLRDRAGGGEKLFF.

The chain is built from TRBV19 and TRBJ1-1, with D unclear. The CDR3 spans 16 residues. The ends were cut back, 0 bases at V and 0 bases at J, with 11 bases in the middle. Germline CDR1 and CDR2: LNHDA and SQIVND (reference sequence). Here the CDR3 reads CASSIDGGHMNTEAFF. As DNA, the CDR3 is TGTGCCAGTAGTATAGACGGAGGTCACATGAACACTGAAGCTTTCTTT. Combining the CDR3 with reference TRBV19 and TRBJ1-1 gives the whole variable domain DGGITQSPKYLFRKEGQNVTLSCEQNLNHDAMYWYRQDPGQGLRLIYYSQIVNDFQKGDIAEGYSVSREKKESFPLTVTSAQKNPTAFYLCASSIDGGHMNTEAFFGQGTRLTVV.

There are a few counts of this clonotype. The chain's CDR3 is CASSTGGANVLTF. The CDR3 bases are TGTGCCAGCAGCACGGGTGGGGCCAACGTCCTGACTTTC. The chain combines TRBV5-4 with TRBJ2-6; D is ambiguous. The CDR3 is 13 residues long. Trimming pared 4 bases from V and 3 bases from J, leaving 5 bases between. Germline CDR1 reads SGHNT; CDR2 reads YYREEE (reference sequence).

As to this clonotype: With a much larger clone just one base away, this may be a read error. The chain uses TRBV7-3 and TRBJ1-3, with unresolved D. Per germline, CDR1 SGHTA and CDR2 FQGTGA. Deletions cut 5 bases from V and 0 bases from J, with 17 bases between. This CDR3 region has 17 residues. In DNA form, the CDR3 reads TGTGCCAGCAGCCCCACCCCCGACCGCCTCTCTGGAAACACCATATATTTT. Residues: CASSPTPDRLSGNTIYF. Complete variable domain (other parts from reference TRBV7-3 and TRBJ1-3): GAGVSQTPSNKVTEKGKYVELRCDPISGHTALYWYRQSLGQGPEFLIYFQGTGAADDSGLPNDRFFAVRPEGSVSTLKIQRTERGDSAVYLCASSPTPDRLSGNTIYFGEGSWLTVV.

This clonotype was seen ten or more times. The CDR3 bases are TGTGCCACCAGTGATTTGAAAGGTTCGAACACCGGGGAGCTGTTTTTT. It is translated as CATSDLKGSNTGELFF. This chain uses TRBV24-1 with TRBJ2-2; the D is unclear. This CDR3 is 16 amino acids long. Germline V gene sequence: CDR1 KGHDR, CDR2 SFDVKD. Trimming removed 0 bases at V and 0 bases at J, with 7 bases between.

The chain has TRBV6-5 and TRBJ1-5, with D possibly matching TRBD1 (6 bases). Trimming left V 5 bases short and J 8 bases short, with 19 bases between. The CDR3 loop spans 15 amino acids. Germline CDR1 reads MNHEY; CDR2 reads SVGAGI. The CDR3 sequence is CASSQTGTIREPQHF. Written as DNA, the CDR3 is TGTGCCAGCAGTCAGACCGGGACAATTAGGGAGCCCCAGCATTTT.

This clonotype was picked up a small number of times. The genes are TRBV12-3 or TRBV12-4 and TRBJ2-3; D gene ambiguous. V dropped 0 bases and J dropped 1 base, with 8 bases sitting between them. The CDR3 runs to 15 residues. The DNA for the CDR3 is TGTGCCAGCAGTTTAGCGAAGTTTGGCACAGATACGCAGTATTTT. It is translated as CASSLAKFGTDTQYF.

J is TRBJ2-5 and V is TRBV29-1, with D perhaps matching TRBD1 or TRBD2 (6 bases each). Germline V lookup: CDR1 SQVTM, CDR2 ANQGSEA. This CDR3 has 15 residues. Between the trimmed V and J ends, which lost 4 bases and 2 bases, there was a span of 17 bases. The CDR3 nucleotides are TGCAGCGTTGGGGAAGGGGGAGCGGGTCAAGAGACCCAGTACTTC. Protein: CSVGEGGAGQETQYF.

The chain recombines TRBV2 with TRBJ1-4; a weak D match, TRBD1 (5 bases). Trimming cost V 6 bases and J 6 bases, with 14 bases left between them. The CDR3 consists of 14 residues. Germline V gives CDR1 SNHLY, CDR2 FYNNEI. The CDR3 DNA reads as TGTGCCAGCAGAGGGACCTTTGGGGATGAAAAACTGTTTTTT. Protein product: CASRGTFGDEKLFF.

The V call is TRBV7-3, the J call TRBJ2-1, with 9 positions matching TRBD1. The CDR3 contains 15 residues. With V trimmed by 5 bases and J by 3 bases, 5 bases remained unmatched. Germline CDR1 and CDR2: SGHTA and FQGTGA. For the CDR3, the DNA is TGTGCCAGCAGCCCCTTGGGACAGGGCTACAATGAGCAGTTCTTC. This encodes CASSPLGQGYNEQFF.

This clonotype was observed at least ten times. The chain carries TRBV5-1 and TRBJ1-1, with 8 bases that match TRBD1. The J segment lost 3 bases and the V segment lost 5 bases, leaving 6 bases of the junction unmatched. The CDR3 is made up of 14 amino acids. Germline lookup yields CDR1 SGHRS and CDR2 YFSETQ. The CDR3 reads CASRPGQGDTEAFF. The CDR3 DNA sequence: TGCGCCAGCAGACCCGGACAGGGCGACACTGAAGCTTTCTTT.